Each of the 10 T cell receptor beta chains below was sequenced from the same sample in a study of tissue T cells after allogeneic stem cell transplantation. The repertoire was sequenced with immunoSEQ multiplex PCR; TCRdb's copy has only in-frame clones and lacks some. The sample contains under 9,000 clones, roughly 34% of which appear only once. Time point denoted: mouse harvest day 14 after allogeneic transplant. The graft held 10^6 splenic CD5+ T cells and 10^7 T-cell-depleted bone marrow cells. Input material: skin. All receptors derive from a female BALB/c mouse given C57BL/6 T cells with graft-versus-host disease after an allogeneic hematopoietic cell transplant.

Comment on this clone: The gene names here belong to mouse. The CDR3 is cut off 1 residue early in the read; its end comes from the germline J gene. V gene TRBV3 combines with J gene TRBJ1-3; 9 positions agree with TRBD1. V shed 3 bases, J shed 0 bases, and the junction held 3 bases outside the gene matches. CDR1 and CDR2 from the germline V gene are SNHLY and FYNGKV (reference sequence). The CDR3 sequence is 16 residues long. CDR3 DNA, as far as it was read: TGTGCCAGCAGCTTCGGACAGGGGCTTTCTGGAAATACGCTCTAT. This translates into CASSFGQGLSGNTLY. From start to end, the CDR3 is CASSFGQGLSGNTLYF. Full variable domain (outside the CDR3, taken from reference TRBV3 and TRBJ1-3): GPKVLQIPSHQIIDMGQMVTLNCDPVSNHLYFYWYKQILGQQMEFLVNFYNGKVMEKSKLFKDQFSVERPDGSYFTLKIQPTALEDSAVYFCASSFGQGLSGNTLYFGEGSRLIVV.

By frequency in the sample, this clone is medium-sized. Mouse germline and gene names are used. The read terminates 1 residue before the CDR3 end, so the remaining end is supplied by the germline J gene. The rearrangement joins TRBV5 to TRBJ2-7, with TRBD2 identical over 7 bases. V shed 0 bases and J 7 bases; nucleotides not matched to a gene: 3. Germline V gives CDR1 LGHNA, CDR2 YNLKQL (reference sequence). The CDR3 is made up of 13 amino acids. CDR3 sequence reads: CASSQDAGGEQYF. CDR3 DNA, as far as it was read: TGTGCCAGCAGCCAAGATGCGGGGGGGGAACAGTAC.

Points on this clone: Mouse names are used for the genes. The CDR3 is cut off 1 residue early in the read; its end comes from the germline J gene. The chain combines TRBV24 with TRBJ2-7, with no clear D. Trimming cost V 2 bases and J 4 bases, with 3 bases left between them. The CDR3 extends over 11 amino acids. CDR1 and CDR2 from the germline V gene are KGHTA and FRNEEI. CDR3 DNA, as far as it was read: TGTGCCAGCAGTCTGCTGTATGAACAGTAC. The encoded protein is CASSLLYEQY. Given in full, the CDR3 is CASSLLYEQYF.

This clone came up a few times. Mouse germline and gene names are used. The missing CDR3 end, 1 residue past where the read stops, is filled in from the germline J gene. The chain combines TRBV26 with TRBJ2-2; TRBD1 matches at 7 bases. The CDR3 has 13 amino acids. CDR1 is KGHPV and CDR2 is FQNQEV in the germline V gene (reference sequence). Trimming removed 4 bases from V and 6 bases from J; junction bases left unmatched: 2. Partial CDR3 DNA: TGTGCCAGCAGTCCTCAGGGGGCCGGGCAGCTCTAC. Translating it yields CASSPQGAGQLY. The complete CDR3 protein is CASSPQGAGQLYF. Using reference TRBV26 and TRBJ2-2 for the parts outside the CDR3, the full variable domain is NSKVIQTPRYLVKGQGQKAKMRCIPEKGHPVVFWYQQNKNNEFKFLINFQNQEVLQQIDMTEKRFSAECPSNSPCSLEIQSSEAGDSALYLCASSPQGAGQLYFGEGSKLTVL.

By sample fraction, this clone is medium-sized. Each gene name is a mouse one. The DNA ends 1 residue before the CDR3 does, and the rest of the CDR3 is filled in from the germline J gene. This chain connects TRBV26 to TRBJ1-1, with 10 bases that match TRBD1. With 0 bases clipped from V and 1 base from J, the junction kept 2 bases outside the gene matches. Germline loops: CDR1 KGHPV, CDR2 FQNQEV (reference sequence). The CDR3 covers 16 residues. The CDR3 reads CASSLSRDRGNTEVFF. The DNA read from the CDR3 is TGTGCCAGCAGTCTGTCCCGGGACAGGGGAAACACAGAAGTCTTC. Looking up the rest from reference TRBV26 and TRBJ1-1 gives the full variable domain: NSKVIQTPRYLVKGQGQKAKMRCIPEKGHPVVFWYQQNKNNEFKFLINFQNQEVLQQIDMTEKRFSAECPSNSPCSLEIQSSEAGDSALYLCASSLSRDRGNTEVFFGKGTRLTVV.

In regard to this clone: The listed genes are named as in mouse. The read ends 1 residue before the CDR3 terminus; that terminus is restored from the germline J gene. V is TRBV29 and J is TRBJ2-7; 7 positions agree with TRBD1. V shed 5 bases and J 0 bases; nucleotides not matched to a gene: 1. Germline-derived CDR1 and CDR2 are MSHET and SYDVDS. The CDR3 has 13 amino acids. Incomplete CDR3 DNA: TGTGCTAGCAGTCGGGACAGCTCCTATGAACAGTAC. It yields the protein CASSRDSSYEQY. From start to end, the CDR3 is CASSRDSSYEQYF.

About this clone itself: Genes here carry mouse names. The CDR3 is cut off 1 residue early in the read; its end comes from the germline J gene. The chain uses TRBV26 and TRBJ1-6; 7 bases map to TRBD1. TRBJ1-6 is flagged as an ORF with uncertain function. The V gene end was trimmed by 0 bases and the J gene end by 11 bases; junction bases not matched to a gene: 4. The CDR3 extends over 14 amino acids. CDR1 KGHPV and CDR2 FQNQEV come from the germline V gene (reference sequence). Incomplete CDR3 DNA: TGTGCCAGCAGTCTGTCGACAGGGAAGACGCCCCTCTAC. It codes for CASSLSTGKTPLY. The CDR3 in full is CASSLSTGKTPLYF.

Worth noting for this clone: Gene names refer to mouse genes. The read ends 1 residue early relative to the CDR3; the germline J gene fills the gap. The V call is TRBV13-1, the J call TRBJ2-7; 9 bases map to TRBD2. This CDR3 is built from 14 residues. The V and J ends lost 4 bases and 0 bases, in that order; junction bases with no gene match: 2. Germline V gene sequence: CDR1 NSHNY, CDR2 SYGAGN. CDR3 protein: CASSLGGGSYEQYF. The sequenced part of the CDR3 DNA is TGTGCCAGCAGTCTGGGGGGGGGCTCCTATGAACAGTAC.

This clone was detected a few times. Mouse gene names and germline throughout. Coverage ceases 1 residue before the CDR3 finishes, and the germline J gene fills in the end. The chain couples TRBV3 to TRBJ2-5; the D is unclear. The germline V and J ends were trimmed by 4 bases and 6 bases, with 11 bases remaining between them. The germline gives CDR1 SNHLY, CDR2 FYNGKV (reference sequence). This CDR3 spans 13 amino acids. The CDR3 bases that were read are TGTGCCAGCAGCTCGAAGCCCCGGGACACCCAGTAC. This sequence encodes CASSSKPRDTQY. The full CDR3 sequence reads CASSSKPRDTQYF.

Concerning this clone itself: Gene names are the mouse ones. The read terminates 1 residue ahead of where the CDR3 ends, so the germline J gene completes it. This chain connects TRBV3 to TRBJ1-5; D may be TRBD1 (6 bases). Germline CDR1 is SNHLY and CDR2 is FYNGKV (reference sequence). The CDR3 is 14 residues long. V was cut by 2 bases and J by 3 bases, with 8 bases left in between. CDR3 sequence reads: CASSLRGRNQAPLF. CDR3 bases read: TGTGCCAGCAGCTTACGGGGGCGCAACCAGGCTCCGCTT.